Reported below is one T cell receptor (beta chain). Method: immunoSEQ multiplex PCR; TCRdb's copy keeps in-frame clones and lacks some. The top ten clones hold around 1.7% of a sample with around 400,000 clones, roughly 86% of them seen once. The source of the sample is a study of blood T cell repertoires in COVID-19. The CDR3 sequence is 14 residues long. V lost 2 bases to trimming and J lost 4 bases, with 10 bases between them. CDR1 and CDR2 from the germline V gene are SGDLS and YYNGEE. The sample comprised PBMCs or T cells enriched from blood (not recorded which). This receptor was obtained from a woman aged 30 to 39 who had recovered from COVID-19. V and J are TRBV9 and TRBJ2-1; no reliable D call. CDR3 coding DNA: TGTGCCAGCAGCGTCGGCGGCGGATACAATGAGCAGTTCTTC. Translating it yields CASSVGGGYNEQFF.